This T cell receptor (beta chain) was captured in a study of blood T cell repertoires in COVID-19. For the study at large: Both acute and convalescent COVID-19 samples were obtained from the United States, Italy and Spain. PBMCs, B-cell-depleted T cells, or T cells were the source of the cDNA or gDNA that made up the material.

Comment on this clone: The sample holds other DNA sequences that translate to the same CDR3.

The germline V gene has CDR1 SEHNR and CDR2 FQNEAQ (reference sequence). The CDR3 is 14 amino acids. J was trimmed by 4 bases and V by 5 bases; bases with no gene match: 5. As processed by the authors: Amplification with reference gene primers provided the estimates of nucleated cell counts. TCRdb keeps only in-frame clones here, not all; method: immunoSEQ multiplex PCR. D and trimming were read from the DNA, whereas the V and J calls and clone size are those reported in that table. The data show 650,000 to 800,000 clones, 90% seen once. Sequences were obtained from peripheral blood. The sequence derives from a young woman with acute or convalescent COVID-19. This chain links TRBV7-9 with TRBJ1-1, with 9 bases identical to TRBD1. The CDR3 DNA reads as TGTGCCAGCAGCCTACAGGGGGCTGGCACTGAAGCTTTCTTT. This encodes CASSLQGAGTEAFF. Based on the CDR3 plus reference TRBV7-9 and TRBJ1-1, the full variable domain is DTGVSQNPRHKITKRGQNVTFRCDPISEHNRLYWYRQTLGQGPEFLTYFQNEAQLEKSRLLSDRFSAERPKGSFSTLEIQRTEQGDSAMYLCASSLQGAGTEAFFGQGTRLTVV.